The 13 T cell receptor beta chains presented below share a single source sample, sequenced in a study of regulatory T cells in long-lasting Graves disease. Library construction for TCR beta used iRepertoire HTBI primers and Arm-PCR of CDR3 regions. Using its own MiXCR run on the multiplex PCR reads, TCRdb lists one record per CDR3 protein. Found here are a few hundred thousand distinct CDR3 sequences, 20% to 25% of them singletons; the top ten hold about 29%. Specified time point: persistent/refractory GD, antithyroid drugs over 5 years with positive TRAb. From PBMCs, RNA was extracted and then used to make the TCR library. The material was peripheral blood mononuclear cells (PBMCs), obtained when the disease was refractory, from a patient treated with antithyroid drugs. The receptors originated from a woman in her forties with Graves disease.

On this clonotype: A read error may produce the germline difference seen at one junction end. V is TRBV11-2 and J is TRBJ2-2, with D perhaps TRBD2 (5 bases). There are 17 residues in the CDR3. Per germline, CDR1 SGHAT and CDR2 FQNNGV. The CDR3 reads CASSSPRSGLAAGEPFF. The CDR3 DNA reads as TGTGCCAGCAGCTCACCCAGGTCCGGGCTCGCGGCCGGGGAGCCGTTTTTT.

This clonotype showed up many times. The genes are TRBV6-1 and TRBJ1-1; 7 bases align to TRBD1. In germline, CDR1 is MNHNS, CDR2 SASEGT. V gave up 7 bases and J gave up 3 bases; unmatched junction bases: 11. The CDR3 runs to 15 residues. The CDR3 protein is CASTPSGTAYTEAFF. The CDR3 DNA follows: TGTGCCAGCACCCCCTCCGGGACAGCCTACACTGAAGCTTTCTTT.

This clonotype appeared a few times. The V call is TRBV7-2, the J call TRBJ2-7; D is perhaps TRBD1 (6 bases). The CDR3 sequence is 15 residues long. In germline, CDR1 is SGHTA, CDR2 FQGNSA. V gave up 6 bases and J gave up 0 bases, with 15 bases separating them. This CDR3 reads CASRSQGFSSYEQYF. DNA of the CDR3: TGTGCCAGCAGGTCCCAGGGGTTCAGCTCCTACGAGCAGTACTTC.

V usage is TRBV6-5 and J usage is TRBJ2-2; no clear D gene. This CDR3 has 14 amino acids. In germline, CDR1 is MNHEY, CDR2 SVGAGI. V was pared by 4 bases and J by 0 bases, with 6 bases between. The CDR3, as DNA: TGTGCCAGCAGTTGGCAAACGAACACCGGGGAGCTGTTTTTT. Its protein product is CASSWQTNTGELFF.

The chain links TRBV28 to TRBJ1-4; a possible D gene is TRBD1 (5 bases). Trimming took off 6 bases at V and 3 bases at J, with 11 bases between the two ends. The CDR3 contains 14 residues. Germline V gives CDR1 MDHEN, CDR2 SYDVKM. The CDR3 DNA reads as TGTGCCAGCAGCCTCCAACAGGCTAATGAAAAACTGTTTTTT. Translation: CASSLQQANEKLFF. Filled out from reference TRBV28 and TRBJ1-4, the complete variable domain reads DVKVTQSSRYLVKRTGEKVFLECVQDMDHENMFWYRQDPGLGLRLIYFSYDVKMKEKGDIPEGYSVSREKKERFSLILESASTNQTSMYLCASSLQQANEKLFFGSGTQLSVL.

This clonotype appeared a few times. CDR3 region: CASSFNRGPSYEEQYF. CDR3 sequence (DNA): TGTGCCAGCAGCTTCAACCGTGGGCCGTCCTACGAGGAGCAGTACTTC. The chain couples TRBV2 to TRBJ2-7; D is unresolved. CDR1 and CDR2 (germline): SNHLY, FYNNEI. The CDR3 length is 16 residues. Trimming took 6 bases from V and 7 from J, leaving 25 bases between them.

J is TRBJ1-1 and V is TRBV5-1; unclear D gene. V was shortened by 0 bases and J by 0 bases, with 21 bases between the two germline ends. Germline V CDR1 and CDR2: SGHRS, YFSETQ. This CDR3 has 19 residues. The CDR3 loop is CASSLGRDTPLYMNTEAFF. CDR3 DNA sequence: TGCGCCAGCAGCTTGGGTCGGGATACACCATTATACATGAACACTGAAGCTTTCTTT.

This clonotype has ten or more counts. The chain recombines TRBV6-1 with TRBJ2-5; 13 bases align to TRBD2. The CDR3 contains 16 residues. From germline, CDR1 is MNHNS and CDR2 SASEGT. J lost 5 bases, V lost 7 bases, and 10 bases had no gene match. CDR3 in DNA: TGTGCCAGCATGACCGGGACTAGCGGGATGGGCGAGACCCAGTACTTC. It codes for CASMTGTSGMGETQYF.

The V and J genes are TRBV4-1 and TRBJ2-7; D gene unclear. The CDR3 covers 13 residues. Per the germline V gene, CDR1 is MGHRA and CDR2 is YSYEKL. V gave up 0 bases and J gave up 4 bases, with 7 bases separating them. The CDR3 sequence is CASSQDVRYEQYF. The CDR3 DNA reads TGCGCCAGCAGCCAAGATGTTCGTTACGAGCAGTACTTC.

This clonotype has a handful of counts. The chain couples TRBV2 to TRBJ2-1; D is tentatively TRBD1 or TRBD2 (5 bases each). Trimming pared 8 bases from V and 9 bases from J, leaving 14 bases between. Looked up from germline, CDR1 is SNHLY and CDR2 is FYNNEI. The CDR3 consists of 12 residues. The CDR3 nucleotides read TGTGCCAGCCGGGTGTGGGGGTCTGAGCAGTTCTTC. Encoded protein: CASRVWGSEQFF.

This clonotype has at least ten counts. V is TRBV15 and J is TRBJ2-7; D uncertain. Trimming left V 1 base short and J 5 bases short, with 15 bases between. The CDR3 runs 15 residues. Germline V gene lookup returns CDR1 LNHNV and CDR2 YYDKDF (reference sequence). The CDR3 coding sequence is TGTGCCACCAGCAGAGTATCCGGGCTGGCGCACGAGCAGTACTTC. It is translated as CATSRVSGLAHEQYF. The full variable domain, its missing parts supplied by reference TRBV15 and TRBJ2-7, is DAMVIQNPRYQVTQFGKPVTLSCSQTLNHNVMYWYQQKSSQAPKLLFHYYDKDFNNEADTPDNFQSRRPNTSFCFLDIRSPGLGDTAMYLCATSRVSGLAHEQYFGPGTRLTVT.

This clonotype was seen only a few times. The rearrangement uses TRBV3-1 and TRBJ2-7; TRBD1 is a possible D gene (7 bases). From germline, CDR1 is LGHDT and CDR2 YNNKEL (reference sequence). The CDR3 runs 13 residues. Trimming cost V 4 bases and J 9 bases, with 16 bases left between them. CDR3 DNA sequence: TGTGCCAGCAGCCTTGGGACAGCCGGGGGGCAGTACTTC. Protein sequence: CASSLGTAGGQYF.

This chain joins TRBV7-3 and TRBJ2-1, with no clear D. CDR3 size: 14 residues. Germline loops: CDR1 SGHTA, CDR2 FQGTGA. Deletions cut 1 base from V and 8 bases from J, with 12 bases between. CDR3 sequence reads: CASSLRRSDHEQFF. For the CDR3, the DNA is TGTGCCAGCAGCTTAAGGCGGTCGGATCATGAGCAGTTCTTC.